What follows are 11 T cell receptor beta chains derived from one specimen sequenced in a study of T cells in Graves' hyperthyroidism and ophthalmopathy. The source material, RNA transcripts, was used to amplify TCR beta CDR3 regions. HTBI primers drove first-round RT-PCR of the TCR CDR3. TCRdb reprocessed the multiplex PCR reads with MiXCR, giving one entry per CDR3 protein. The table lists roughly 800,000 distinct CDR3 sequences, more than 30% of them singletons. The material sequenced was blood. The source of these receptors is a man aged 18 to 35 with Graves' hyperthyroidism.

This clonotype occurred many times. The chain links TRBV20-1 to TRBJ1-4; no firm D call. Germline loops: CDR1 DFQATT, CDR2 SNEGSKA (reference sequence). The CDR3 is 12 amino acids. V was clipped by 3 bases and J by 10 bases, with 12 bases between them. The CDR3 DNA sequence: TGCAGTGCTAGGGACCCGGGAGGAAAACTGTTTTTT. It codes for CSARDPGGKLFF.

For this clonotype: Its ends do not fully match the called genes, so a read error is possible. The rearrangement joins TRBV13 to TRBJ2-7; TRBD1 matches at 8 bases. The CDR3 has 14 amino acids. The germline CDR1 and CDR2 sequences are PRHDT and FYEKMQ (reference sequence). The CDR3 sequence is CAGSLRDRSYEQYF. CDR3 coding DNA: TGTGCCGGCAGCTTACGGGACAGGTCCTACGAGCAGTACTTC.

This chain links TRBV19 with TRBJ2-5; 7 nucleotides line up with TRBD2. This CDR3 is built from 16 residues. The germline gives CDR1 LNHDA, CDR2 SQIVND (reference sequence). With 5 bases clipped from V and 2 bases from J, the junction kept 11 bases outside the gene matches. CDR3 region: CASSVYASGLQETQYF. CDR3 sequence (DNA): TGTGCCAGTAGTGTATATGCCTCGGGACTACAAGAGACCCAGTACTTC.

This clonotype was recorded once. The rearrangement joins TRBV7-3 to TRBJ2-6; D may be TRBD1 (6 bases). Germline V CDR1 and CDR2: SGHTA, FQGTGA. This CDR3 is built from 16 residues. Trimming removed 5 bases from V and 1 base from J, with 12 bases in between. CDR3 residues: CASSQLQGSGANVLTF. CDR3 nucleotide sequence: TGTGCCAGCAGCCAACTACAGGGTTCTGGGGCCAACGTCCTGACTTTC.

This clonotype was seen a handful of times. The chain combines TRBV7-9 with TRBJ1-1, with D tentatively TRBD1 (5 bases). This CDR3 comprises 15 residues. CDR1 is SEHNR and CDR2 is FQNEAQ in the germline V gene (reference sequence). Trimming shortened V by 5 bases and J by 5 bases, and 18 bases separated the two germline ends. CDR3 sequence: CASSQDLGWGTEAFF. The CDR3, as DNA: TGTGCCAGCAGCCAAGATCTGGGTTGGGGGACTGAAGCTTTCTTT.

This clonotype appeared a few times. CDR3 protein: CASSHRDRVYEQYF. The DNA of the CDR3 is TGTGCCAGCAGTCACCGGGACAGGGTCTACGAGCAGTACTTC. V and J are TRBV12-3 or TRBV12-4 and TRBJ2-7, with TRBD1 identical over 9 bases. V lost 5 bases, J lost 3 bases, and 5 bases stayed unmatched. The CDR3 sequence is 14 residues long.

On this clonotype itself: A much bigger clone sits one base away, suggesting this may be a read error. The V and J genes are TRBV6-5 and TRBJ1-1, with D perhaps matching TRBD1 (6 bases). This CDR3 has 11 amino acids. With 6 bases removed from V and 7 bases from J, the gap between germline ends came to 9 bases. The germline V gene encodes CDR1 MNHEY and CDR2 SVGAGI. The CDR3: CASRTDSEAFF. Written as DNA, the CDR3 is TGTGCCAGCAGGACGGACAGTGAAGCTTTCTTT.

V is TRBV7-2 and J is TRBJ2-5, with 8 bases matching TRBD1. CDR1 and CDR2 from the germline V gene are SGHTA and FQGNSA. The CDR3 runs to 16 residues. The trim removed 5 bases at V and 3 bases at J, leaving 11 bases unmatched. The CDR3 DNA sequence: TGTGCCAGCAGCCCCGTCATGACAGGGGAGGAAGAGACCCAGTACTTC. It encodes CASSPVMTGEEETQYF.

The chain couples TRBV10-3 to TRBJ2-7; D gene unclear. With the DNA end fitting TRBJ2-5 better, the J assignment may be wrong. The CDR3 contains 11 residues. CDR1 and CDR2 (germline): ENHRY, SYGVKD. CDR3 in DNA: TGTGCTAGGTGGGCCGGGGAGACCCAGTACTTC. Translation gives CARWAGETQYF.

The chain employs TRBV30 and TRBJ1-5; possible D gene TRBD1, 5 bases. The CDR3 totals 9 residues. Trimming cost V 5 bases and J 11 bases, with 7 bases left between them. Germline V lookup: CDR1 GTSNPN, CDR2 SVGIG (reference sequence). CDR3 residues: CAWGGAQHF. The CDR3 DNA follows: TGTGCCTGGGGGGGTGCCCAGCATTTT.

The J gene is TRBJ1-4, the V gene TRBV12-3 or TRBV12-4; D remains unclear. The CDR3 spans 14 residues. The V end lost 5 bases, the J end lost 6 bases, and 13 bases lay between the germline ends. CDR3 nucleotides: TGTGCCAGCAGTGCAAGTCCTGGGTATGAAAAACTGTTTTTT. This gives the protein CASSASPGYEKLFF.